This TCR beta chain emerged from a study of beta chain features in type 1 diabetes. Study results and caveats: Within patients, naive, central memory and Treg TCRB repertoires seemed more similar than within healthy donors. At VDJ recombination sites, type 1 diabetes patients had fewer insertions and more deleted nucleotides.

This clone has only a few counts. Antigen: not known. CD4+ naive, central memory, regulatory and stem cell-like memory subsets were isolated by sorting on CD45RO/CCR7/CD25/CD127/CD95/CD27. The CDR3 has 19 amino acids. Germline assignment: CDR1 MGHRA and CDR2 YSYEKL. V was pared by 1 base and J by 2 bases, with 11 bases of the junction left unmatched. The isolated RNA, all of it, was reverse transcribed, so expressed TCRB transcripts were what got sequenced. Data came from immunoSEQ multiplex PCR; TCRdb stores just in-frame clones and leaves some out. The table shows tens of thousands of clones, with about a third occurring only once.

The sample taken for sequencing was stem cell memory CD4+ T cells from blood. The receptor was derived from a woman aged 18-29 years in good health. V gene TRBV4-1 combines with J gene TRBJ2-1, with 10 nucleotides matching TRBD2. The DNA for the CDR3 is TGCGCCAGCAGCCAAGGCCTTAGCGGGGGGTATACTCCCTACAATGAGCAGTTCTTC. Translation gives CASSQGLSGGYTPYNEQFF.